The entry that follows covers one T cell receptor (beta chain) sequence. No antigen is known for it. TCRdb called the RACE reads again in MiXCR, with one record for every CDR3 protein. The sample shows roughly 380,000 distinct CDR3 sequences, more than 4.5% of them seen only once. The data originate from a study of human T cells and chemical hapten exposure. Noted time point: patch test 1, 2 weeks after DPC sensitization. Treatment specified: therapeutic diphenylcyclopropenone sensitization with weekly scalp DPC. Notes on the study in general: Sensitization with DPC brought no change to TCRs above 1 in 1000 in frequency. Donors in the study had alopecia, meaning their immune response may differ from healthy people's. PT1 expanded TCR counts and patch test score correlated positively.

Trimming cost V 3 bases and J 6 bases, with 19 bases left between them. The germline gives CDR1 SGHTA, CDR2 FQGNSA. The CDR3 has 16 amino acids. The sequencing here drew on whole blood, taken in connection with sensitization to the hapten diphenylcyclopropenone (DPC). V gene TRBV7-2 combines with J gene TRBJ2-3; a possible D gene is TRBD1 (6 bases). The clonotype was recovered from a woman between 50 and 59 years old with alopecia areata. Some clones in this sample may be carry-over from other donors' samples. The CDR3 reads CASSFSVGVQGDTQYF. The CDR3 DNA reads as TGTGCCAGCAGCTTTTCCGTTGGGGTTCAGGGGGATACGCAGTATTTT. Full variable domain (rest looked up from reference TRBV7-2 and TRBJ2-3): GAGVSQSPSNKVTEKGKDVELRCDPISGHTALYWYRQSLGQGLEFLIYFQGNSAPDKSGLPSDRFSAERTGGSVSTLTIQRTQQEDSAVYLCASSFSVGVQGDTQYFGPGTRLTVL.